This T cell receptor (beta chain) was sequenced in a study of control samples from healthy donors and cancer patients. Sequenced by immunoSEQ multiplex PCR; TCRdb stores in-frame clones only, minus some. The sample has fewer than 95,000 clones, about 85% seen once. A single count supports this clone. Material for sequencing was blood. The sequence came from a woman aged 45-59 years in good health.

The CDR3 bases are TGTGCCAGCAGCGGGAGGGGGCGGGAAGAGACCCAGTACTTC. It encodes CASSGRGREETQYF. V gene TRBV7-2 combines with J gene TRBJ2-5; D may be TRBD1 or TRBD2 (7 bases each). V was clipped by 5 bases and J by 3 bases, with 13 bases between them. Germline lookup yields CDR1 SGHTA and CDR2 FQGNSA. This CDR3 has 14 amino acids.